The 20 T cell receptor beta chains given below trace back to one sample, sequenced in a study of cytomegalovirus exposure and HLA in healthy donors. The primer mix had 60 Vbeta and 13 Jbeta primers. The table came from immunoSEQ multiplex PCR; TCRdb's copy has only in-frame clones and leaves some out. The repertoire holds around 110,000 clones, about four fifths seen once, with 3.5% to 4.5% in the top ten. The sample comprised PBMCs. These receptors were taken from a man younger than 45 in good health and CMV-seropositive.

The V and J genes are TRBV7-8 and TRBJ1-1; 7 positions agree with TRBD1. The CDR3 length is 15 residues. CDR1 SGHVS and CDR2 FQNEAQ come from the germline V gene. After removal of 1 base from V and 0 bases from J, the junction contained 2 bases not matched to a gene. The CDR3 coding sequence is TGTGCCAGCAGCTTAGAGACAGGGATGAACACTGAAGCTTTCTTT. Residues: CASSLETGMNTEAFF.

This clone was recorded a few times. The chain has TRBV10-3 and TRBJ1-4, with 7 nucleotides matching TRBD1. CDR3 length: 14 amino acids. Germline V gene lookup returns CDR1 ENHRY and CDR2 SYGVKD. V lost 5 bases and J lost 7; bases outside the gene matches: 7. The CDR3, as DNA: TGTGCCATCAGTTCAGGGGGGCCAGGTGAAAAACTGTTTTTT. Protein: CAISSGGPGEKLFF.

Concerning this clone itself: Other DNA sequences in the same sample also yield this CDR3. This chain connects TRBV5-1 to TRBJ1-5; maybe TRBD1 (5 bases). Germline loops: CDR1 SGHRS, CDR2 YFSETQ. The CDR3 covers 14 residues. Trimming pared 1 base from V and 2 bases from J, leaving 7 bases between. CDR3 DNA sequence: TGCGCCAGCAGCTTGCGGGGGGGCAATCAGCCCCAGCATTTT. As protein: CASSLRGGNQPQHF.

V and J are TRBV30 and TRBJ2-3, with 8 bases lining up with TRBD2. The CDR3 runs to 15 residues. Unmatched junction bases numbered 10, after V lost 5 bases and J lost 3 bases. The germline gives CDR1 GTSNPN, CDR2 SVGIG (reference sequence). The CDR3 sequence: CAWAVAGLRTDTQYF. The CDR3 DNA reads as TGTGCCTGGGCAGTAGCGGGATTAAGAACAGATACGCAGTATTTT. The full variable domain, rest sourced from reference TRBV30 and TRBJ2-3, is SQTIHQWPATLVQPVGSPLSLECTVEGTSNPNLYWYRQAAGRGLQLLFYSVGIGQISSEVPQNLSASRPQDRQFILSSKKLLLSDSGFYLCAWAVAGLRTDTQYFGPGTRLTVL.

This chain connects TRBV4-3 to TRBJ2-1; weak D call: TRBD2 (5 bases). The CDR3 has 13 residues. From germline, CDR1 is LGHNA and CDR2 YSLEER. Trimming left V 1 base short and J 9 bases short, with 10 bases between. The CDR3 DNA is TGCGCCAGCAGCCAAGGTCGTGAGGGTGAGCAGTTCTTC. Translation gives CASSQGREGEQFF.

The rearrangement uses TRBV5-5 and TRBJ2-7; D may be TRBD1 (5 bases). The CDR3 is 12 residues long. V was clipped by 1 base and J by 4 bases, with 6 bases between them. Looked up from germline, CDR1 is SGHKS and CDR2 is YYEKEE (reference sequence). For the CDR3, the DNA is TGTGCCAGCAGCTTGCAGGGTTACGAGCAGTACTTC. It specifies CASSLQGYEQYF. Combining the CDR3 with reference TRBV5-5 and TRBJ2-7 gives the whole variable domain DAGVTQSPTHLIKTRGQQVTLRCSPISGHKSVSWYQQVLGQGPQFIFQYYEKEERGRGNFPDRFSARQFPNYSSELNVNALLLGDSALYLCASSLQGYEQYFGPGTRLTVT.

The rearrangement links TRBV29-1 to TRBJ1-2, with D possibly TRBD1 on 6 matching bases. Germline CDR1 is SQVTM and CDR2 is ANQGSEA. Between the trimmed V and J ends, which lost 3 bases and 3 bases, there was a span of 14 bases. The CDR3 is 14 amino acids. This CDR3 reads CSVERAGEDYGYTF. CDR3 sequence (DNA): TGCAGCGTTGAGAGGGCAGGGGAAGACTATGGCTACACCTTC.

The rearrangement uses TRBV7-6 and TRBJ1-4; tentative D call: TRBD1 (5 bases). CDR3 size: 14 residues. V was pared by 2 bases and J by 8 bases, with 12 bases between. Germline V gene data show CDR1 as SGHVS and CDR2 as FNYEAQ. This CDR3 is CASSLSGSYEKLFF. The DNA of the CDR3 is TGTGCCAGCAGCTTATCAGGGTCGTACGAAAAACTGTTTTTT.

The sample holds a few counts of this clone. The chain recombines TRBV5-1 with TRBJ2-1; TRBD1 matches 9 bases. This CDR3 contains 16 residues. V trimming: 3 bases; J trimming: 4 bases; junction bases outside the gene matches: 8. From germline, CDR1 is SGHRS and CDR2 YFSETQ. CDR3 in DNA: TGCGCCAGCAGCTCCGCCGGGACAGGGTCATACAATGAGCAGTTCTTC. This encodes CASSSAGTGSYNEQFF. Combining the CDR3 with reference TRBV5-1 and TRBJ2-1 gives the whole variable domain KAGVTQTPRYLIKTRGQQVTLSCSPISGHRSVSWYQQTPGQGLQFLFEYFSETQRNKGNFPGRFSGRQFSNSRSEMNVSTLELGDSALYLCASSSAGTGSYNEQFFGPGTRLTVL.

The chain links TRBV5-1 to TRBJ1-1; TRBD1 matches 7 bases. CDR3 size: 15 residues. CDR1 and CDR2 from the germline V gene are SGHRS and YFSETQ. V was clipped by 2 bases and J by 1 base; unmatched bases: 5. CDR3 coding DNA: TGCGCCAGCAGCTTAACAGGGGTTAGGAACACTGAAGCTTTCTTT. Translated, it gives CASSLTGVRNTEAFF.

There are a few counts of this clone. This sequence joins TRBV4-2 and TRBJ1-4; the match to TRBD1 covers 9 bases. With V trimmed by 0 bases and J by 5 bases, 4 bases remained unmatched. Germline V gene sequence: CDR1 LGHNA, CDR2 YNFKEQ. The length of the CDR3 is 16 residues. Here the CDR3 DNA reads TGTGCCAGCAGCCAAGATGGAGGGACAGGGAATGAAAAACTGTTTTTT. This translates into CASSQDGGTGNEKLFF.

V gene TRBV9 combines with J gene TRBJ2-1; 7 bases agree with TRBD1. The CDR3 loop spans 16 amino acids. V lost 0 bases to trimming and J lost 9 bases; unmatched junction nucleotides: 12. Germline CDR1 and CDR2: SGDLS and YYNGEE. The CDR3 nucleotides are TGTGCCAGCAGCGTAGCAGGGGGAGTAGCATGGAGTGAGCAGTTCTTC. This gives the protein CASSVAGGVAWSEQFF.

The chain joins TRBV2 to TRBJ1-5, with D possibly TRBD1 on 5 matching bases. The CDR3 is 13 residues long. V was cut by 6 bases and J by 4 bases, with 10 bases left in between. Germline V gene data show CDR1 as SNHLY and CDR2 as FYNNEI. The CDR3 nucleotides read TGTGCCAGCAGAAGGGGAGGGAATCAGCCCCAGCATTTT. Protein: CASRRGGNQPQHF.

This clone was recorded only once. The chain recombines TRBV4-2 with TRBJ2-7; D is possibly TRBD1 (5 bases). Germline CDR1 and CDR2: LGHNA and YNFKEQ. V was trimmed by 1 base and J by 2 bases, leaving 6 bases between them. The CDR3 runs to 13 residues. This CDR3 is CASSQGTPYEQYF. CDR3 coding DNA: TGTGCCAGCAGCCAAGGGACACCCTACGAGCAGTACTTC.

The rearrangement joins TRBV19 to TRBJ1-3; no clear D gene. The V and J ends lost 11 bases and 0 bases respectively, with 14 bases between them. CDR1 LNHDA and CDR2 SQIVND come from the germline V gene (reference sequence). The CDR3 consists of 14 residues. The CDR3 bases are TGTGCCTCAAGTTCAGGTAGCTCTGGAAACACCATATATTTT. Its protein product is CASSSGSSGNTIYF.

V is TRBV5-4 and J is TRBJ2-1; 11 bases are a match to TRBD2. V lost 0 bases to trimming and J lost 7 bases; unmatched junction nucleotides: 6. Germline lookup yields CDR1 SGHNT and CDR2 YYREEE (reference sequence). CDR3 length: 16 amino acids. The CDR3 region has the DNA TGTGCCAGCAGCTTGGACGCTAGCGGGGGGTTTAATGAGCAGTTCTTC. The encoded protein is CASSLDASGGFNEQFF.

The chain carries TRBV28 and TRBJ1-4; D not resolved. The V gene lost 6 bases and the J gene lost 1 base, with 12 bases spanning the gap. Germline lookup yields CDR1 MDHEN and CDR2 SYDVKM. The CDR3 sequence is 15 residues long. CDR3 protein: CASRIRGGTNEKLFF. The CDR3 region has the DNA TGTGCCAGCAGGATTCGAGGTGGAACTAATGAAAAACTGTTTTTT.

This clone was seen a single time. This chain links TRBV18 with TRBJ1-2; possible D gene TRBD1, 5 bases. The CDR3 sequence is 15 residues long. V lost 3 bases to trimming and J lost 7 bases, with 18 bases between them. Per germline, CDR1 KGHSH and CDR2 LQKENI. The CDR3 here is CASSPLSGEGSGYTF. The DNA of the CDR3 is TGTGCCAGCTCACCCCTTTCGGGGGAAGGAAGTGGCTACACCTTC.

V gene TRBV5-5 combines with J gene TRBJ2-1; 12 nucleotides line up with TRBD2. Germline V lookup: CDR1 SGHKS, CDR2 YYEKEE (reference sequence). The CDR3 is 14 residues long. V shed 5 bases and J 6 bases; nucleotides not matched to a gene: 3. Written as DNA, the CDR3 is TGTGCCAGCAGGAGACTAGCGGGGGCCAATGAGCAGTTCTTC. This gives the protein CASRRLAGANEQFF.

Comment on this clone: One end of the junction does not line up with germline, which may come from a read error. The chain has TRBV7-7 and TRBJ2-3; no clear D. This CDR3 spans 16 amino acids. Germline assignment: CDR1 SSHAT and CDR2 FNYEAQ (reference sequence). The chain's CDR3 is CASSASAAASTDTQYF. CDR3 DNA sequence: TGTGCTAGCAGTGCGAGTGCCGCGGCTAGCACAGATACGCAGTATTTT. Supplemented by reference TRBV7-7 and TRBJ2-3, the full variable domain reads GAGVSQSPRYKVTKRGQDVTLRCDPISSHATLYWYQQALGQGPEFLTYFNYEAQPDKSGLPSDRFSAERPEGSISTLTIQRTEQRDSAMYRCASSASAAASTDTQYFGPGTRLTVL.